The 12 T cell receptor beta chains below all came from one sample that was sequenced in a study of post-analysis software for immune sequencing data. What these receptors recognize is not known. Study-wide points: Four to six TRBV segments were more frequent in patients than controls; TRBV5-6, TRBV5-1 and TRBV20-1 belonged to this group.

TCR beta cDNA libraries included unique molecular identifiers. TCRdb re-called the PCR reads with MiXCR, one entry per CDR3 protein. The sample carries about 430,000 distinct CDR3 sequences, approximately 38% recorded once. Sample: blood. All receptors come from a girl aged 2 to 10 with multiple sclerosis.

The chain combines TRBV7-2 with TRBJ2-5, with TRBD2 matching over 15 bases. The CDR3 contains 17 residues. The V segment lost 2 bases and the J segment 5 bases; nucleotides outside the gene matches: 6. Germline V gene data show CDR1 as SGHTA and CDR2 as FQGNSA. This chain's CDR3 is CASSLQGLAGGAETQYF. CDR3 nucleotides: TGTGCCAGCAGCTTACAGGGACTAGCGGGAGGAGCGGAGACCCAGTACTTC. The whole variable domain, filled in from reference TRBV7-2 and TRBJ2-5, reads GAGVSQSPSNKVTEKGKDVELRCDPISGHTALYWYRQSLGQGLEFLIYFQGNSAPDKSGLPSDRFSAERTGGSVSTLTIQRTQQEDSAVYLCASSLQGLAGGAETQYFGPGTRLLVL.

The chain is built from TRBV7-9 and TRBJ1-4, with 8 bases matching TRBD1. Germline-derived CDR1 and CDR2 are SEHNR and FQNEAQ (reference sequence). There are 14 residues in the CDR3. V lost 6 bases, J lost 13 bases, and 13 bases stayed unmatched. CDR3 in amino acids: CASSLGQGSIGLFF. CDR3 nucleotides: TGTGCCAGCAGTCTAGGACAGGGATCCATAGGACTGTTTTTT. Full variable domain (rest looked up from reference TRBV7-9 and TRBJ1-4): DTGVSQNPRHKITKRGQNVTFRCDPISEHNRLYWYRQTLGQGPEFLTYFQNEAQLEKSRLLSDRFSAERPKGSFSTLEIQRTEQGDSAMYLCASSLGQGSIGLFFGSGTQLSVL.

This clonotype has just a few counts. The chain has TRBV12-3 or TRBV12-4 and TRBJ2-7; unclear D gene. CDR3 length: 11 residues. The V and J ends lost 5 bases and 6 bases respectively, with 8 bases between them. CDR3 bases: TGTGCCAGCAGTCCCCGATTCGAGCAGTACTTC. Protein sequence: CASSPRFEQYF.

The rearrangement links TRBV4-2 to TRBJ1-5; D unresolved. The ends were cut back, 0 bases at V and 6 bases at J, with 12 bases in the middle. Germline lookup yields CDR1 LGHNA and CDR2 YNFKEQ. This CDR3 region has 15 residues. CDR3 DNA: TGTGCCAGCAGCCAAGATAGCCGGGGTGGTCAGCCCCAGCATTTT. Amino acids: CASSQDSRGGQPQHF.

The chain uses TRBV4-1 and TRBJ2-5; either TRBD1 or TRBD2 may fit D (5 bases each). V was trimmed by 0 bases and J by 2 bases, leaving 16 bases between them. CDR1 is MGHRA and CDR2 is YSYEKL in the germline V gene. The CDR3 has 17 amino acids. The CDR3 is CASSQEKEGIWQETQYF. DNA of the CDR3: TGCGCCAGCAGCCAAGAAAAAGAGGGGATATGGCAAGAGACCCAGTACTTC.

The chain couples TRBV29-1 to TRBJ2-1, with TRBD1 matching over 9 bases. CDR1 and CDR2 from the germline V gene are SQVTM and ANQGSEA. With 5 bases clipped from V and 5 bases from J, the junction kept 16 bases outside the gene matches. This CDR3 spans 17 amino acids. The CDR3 DNA follows: TGCAGCGTTTGGCAAGTTCCGGGACAGGGAAGGGACAATGAGCAGTTCTTC. This gives the protein CSVWQVPGQGRDNEQFF.

The chain combines TRBV28 with TRBJ2-7; D is unresolved. Trimming removed 2 bases from V and 10 bases from J, with 18 bases in between. CDR3 length: 14 amino acids. Germline V lookup: CDR1 MDHEN, CDR2 SYDVKM. The CDR3 bases are TGTGCCAGCAGTTTACTTTTCAACACGAGAATTCAGTACTTC. Translation: CASSLLFNTRIQYF.

The chain joins TRBV12-3 or TRBV12-4 to TRBJ2-1, with unresolved D. The V end lost 1 base, the J end lost 5 bases, and 6 bases lay between the germline ends. The CDR3 covers 13 residues. The CDR3 bases are TGTGCCAGCAGTTTAGAGCTAGACAATGAGCAGTTCTTC. This codes for CASSLELDNEQFF.

This clonotype showed up just a few times. V usage is TRBV4-1 and J usage is TRBJ1-1, with D possibly being TRBD1 (5 bases). V shed 0 bases and J shed 1 base, with 18 bases lying between them. Germline lookup yields CDR1 MGHRA and CDR2 YSYEKL. The length of the CDR3 is 18 residues. Written as DNA, the CDR3 is TGCGCCAGCAGCCAAGATCGCAGGGTCCGATCTAAGAACACTGAAGCTTTCTTT. This codes for CASSQDRRVRSKNTEAFF.

The chain links TRBV5-1 to TRBJ2-1, with D unclear. V gave up 1 base and J gave up 6 bases, with 17 bases separating them. The V gene's germline CDR1 is SGHRS and CDR2 YFSETQ. CDR3 length equals 16 residues. Here the CDR3 reads CASSLRPTDNRNEQFF. CDR3 DNA sequence: TGCGCCAGCAGCTTGAGGCCAACGGATAACCGCAATGAGCAGTTCTTC.

The rearrangement joins TRBV7-9 to TRBJ2-6; D uncertain. The CDR3 is 16 residues long. V dropped 9 bases and J dropped 4 bases, with 19 bases sitting between them. Germline V gene sequence: CDR1 SEHNR, CDR2 FQNEAQ (reference sequence). CDR3 in DNA: TGTGCCAGTGAGTCCCCTAAGGATTCCGGGGCCAACGTCCTGACTTTC. It yields the protein CASESPKDSGANVLTF.

In its sample, this clonotype was seen a few times. The germline gene is not matched at one end of the junction; a read error may be the cause. The gene calls are TRBV6-2 or TRBV6-3 and TRBJ1-1, with a tentative D call TRBD1 (5 bases). CDR3 length: 15 residues. CDR1 MNHEY and CDR2 SVGEGT come from the germline V gene. The CDR3 sequence: CASSYDYRPNPEAFF. The CDR3 DNA follows: TGTGCCAGCAGTTACGACTACAGGCCGAACCCTGAAGCTTTCTTT.